The source of this TCR beta chain is a study of T-cell memory formation after mild COVID-19. TCRdb reprocessed the 5' RACE reads with MiXCR, giving one entry per CDR3 protein. The sample shows roughly 42,000 distinct CDR3 sequences, 6% to 8% of them seen only once. This CDR3 spans 15 amino acids. The V and J ends lost 1 base and 7 bases, in that order; junction bases with no gene match: 8. Germline values: CDR1 LGHNA, CDR2 YNFKEQ. The rearrangement joins TRBV4-2 to TRBJ2-3; 7 nucleotides match TRBD2. The clonotype originates from a man between 18 and 35 years old who had mild COVID-19 (a few samples of this study predate the infection). Cell type and time point are not known. Specimen: PBMCs or a T cell subset sorted from them (not recorded which). The CDR3 DNA reads TGTGCCAGCAGCCAAGGGGGGGACTACATTTATACGCAGTATTTT. Its protein is CASSQGGDYIYTQYF.